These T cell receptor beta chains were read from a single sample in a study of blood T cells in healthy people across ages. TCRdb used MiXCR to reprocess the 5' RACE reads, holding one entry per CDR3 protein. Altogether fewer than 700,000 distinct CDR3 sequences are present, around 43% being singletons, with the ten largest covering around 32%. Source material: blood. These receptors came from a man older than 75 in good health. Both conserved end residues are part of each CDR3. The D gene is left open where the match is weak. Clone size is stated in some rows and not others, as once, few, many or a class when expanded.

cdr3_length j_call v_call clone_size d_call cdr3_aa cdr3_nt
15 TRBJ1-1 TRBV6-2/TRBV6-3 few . CASSYVGDSNTEAFF TGTGCCAGCAGTTATGTAGGAGACAGCAACACTGAAGCTTTCTTT
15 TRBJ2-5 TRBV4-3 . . CASSQVGAGPNEQYF TGCGCCAGCAGCCAAGTTGGGGCAGGGCCCAATGAGCAGTACTTC
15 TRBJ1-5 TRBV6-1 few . CASSELRQSNQPQHF TGTGCCAGCAGTGAACTAAGGCAGAGCAATCAGCCCCAGCATTTT
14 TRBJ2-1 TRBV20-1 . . CSASGGGQSDEQFF TGCAGTGCTAGCGGGGGGGGACAGTCTGATGAGCAGTTCTTC
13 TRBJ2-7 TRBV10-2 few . CASSVANSYEQYF TGCGCCAGCAGTGTAGCTAACTCCTACGAGCAGTACTTC
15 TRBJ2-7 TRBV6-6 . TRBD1 CASSPDRRSYNEQYF TGTGCCAGCAGCCCGGACAGGCGCTCCTACAATGAGCAGTACTTC
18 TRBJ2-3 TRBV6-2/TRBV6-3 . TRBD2 CASSYRQGLAGEADTQYF TGTGCCAGCAGTTACCGACAGGGACTAGCGGGAGAAGCAGATACGCAGTATTTT
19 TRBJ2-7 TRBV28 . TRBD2 CASSLAGLAGGSSYNEQYF TGTGCCAGCAGTTTAGCGGGACTAGCGGGAGGGAGCTCCTACAATGAGCAGTACTTC
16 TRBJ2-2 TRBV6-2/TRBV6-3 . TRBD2 CASSYVGGSRTGELFF TGTGCCAGCAGTTACGTCGGCGGGAGTAGGACCGGGGAGCTGTTTTTT
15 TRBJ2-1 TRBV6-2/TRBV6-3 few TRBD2 CASRLAGGRNNEQFF TGTGCCAGCAGACTAGCGGGGGGGCGGAACAATGAGCAGTTCTTC
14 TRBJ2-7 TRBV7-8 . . CASSLVTGSYEQYF TGTGCCAGCAGCTTAGTCACAGGTTCCTACGAGCAGTACTTC
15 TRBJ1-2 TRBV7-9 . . CASSLSGAIYGGYTF TGTGCCAGCAGCTTATCAGGGGCAATCTATGGTGGCTACACCTTC
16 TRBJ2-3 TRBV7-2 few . CASSRFGTNIADTQYF TGTGCCAGCAGCCGATTCGGGACCAATATCGCAGATACGCAGTATTTT
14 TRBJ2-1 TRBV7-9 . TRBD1 CASSWDRGLNEQFF TGTGCCAGCAGCTGGGACAGGGGGCTCAATGAGCAGTTCTTC
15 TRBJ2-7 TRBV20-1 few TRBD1 CSASGRQGASYEQYF TGCAGTGCTTCAGGGCGACAGGGGGCATCCTACGAGCAGTACTTC
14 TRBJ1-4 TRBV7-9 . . CASSQGVIGNKLFF TGTGCCAGCAGCCAGGGAGTCATTGGCAACAAACTGTTTTTT
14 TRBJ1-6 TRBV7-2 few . CASSPGGRGSPLHF TGTGCCAGCAGCCCCGGGGGGCGGGGTTCACCCCTCCACTTT
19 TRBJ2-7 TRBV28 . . CASSTADSFRGSSYNEQYF TGTGCCAGCAGTACCGCGGACTCGTTCCGGGGTAGCTCCTACAATGAGCAGTACTTC
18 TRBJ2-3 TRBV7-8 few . CASSQGKMGGGGTDTQYF TGTGCCAGCAGCCAGGGAAAGATGGGAGGGGGAGGCACAGATACGCAGTATTTT
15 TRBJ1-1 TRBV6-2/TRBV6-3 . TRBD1 CASSYRTGPNTEAFF TGTGCCAGCAGTTACAGGACAGGACCGAACACTGAAGCTTTCTTT
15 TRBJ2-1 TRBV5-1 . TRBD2 CASSLISGAGNEQFF TGCGCCAGCAGTCTAATTAGCGGGGCGGGAAATGAGCAGTTCTTC
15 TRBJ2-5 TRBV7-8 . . CASSHGPAKRETQYF TGTGCCAGCAGCCACGGACCCGCTAAGAGAGAGACCCAGTACTTC
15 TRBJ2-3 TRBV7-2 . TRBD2 CASSLVRGGGSTQYF TGTGCCAGCAGCTTAGTACGGGGGGGCGGCTCTACGCAGTATTTT
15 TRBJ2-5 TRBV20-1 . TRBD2 CSATKGGSGQETQYF TGCAGTGCTACGAAGGGCGGGAGTGGCCAAGAGACCCAGTACTTC
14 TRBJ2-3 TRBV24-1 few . CATSDFVSPWTQYF TGTGCCACCAGTGATTTTGTCAGCCCCTGGACGCAGTATTTT